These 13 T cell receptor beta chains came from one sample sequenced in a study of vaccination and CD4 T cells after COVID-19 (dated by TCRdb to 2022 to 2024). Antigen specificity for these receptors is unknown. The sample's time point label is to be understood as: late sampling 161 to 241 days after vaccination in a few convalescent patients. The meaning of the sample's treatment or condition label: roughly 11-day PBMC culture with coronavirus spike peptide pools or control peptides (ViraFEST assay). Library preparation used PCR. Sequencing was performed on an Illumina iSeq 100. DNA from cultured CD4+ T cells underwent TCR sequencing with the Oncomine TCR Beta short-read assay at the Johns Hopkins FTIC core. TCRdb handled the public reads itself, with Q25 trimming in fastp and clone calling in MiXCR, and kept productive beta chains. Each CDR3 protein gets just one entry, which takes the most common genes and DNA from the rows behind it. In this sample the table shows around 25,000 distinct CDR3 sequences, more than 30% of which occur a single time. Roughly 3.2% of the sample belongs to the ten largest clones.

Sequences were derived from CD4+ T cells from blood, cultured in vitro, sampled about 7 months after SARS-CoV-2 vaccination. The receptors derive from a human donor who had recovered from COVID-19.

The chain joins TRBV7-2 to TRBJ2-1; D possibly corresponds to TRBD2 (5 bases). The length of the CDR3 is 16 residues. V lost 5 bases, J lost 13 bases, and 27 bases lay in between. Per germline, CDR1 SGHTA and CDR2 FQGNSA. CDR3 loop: CASSQRLGRLADEQFF. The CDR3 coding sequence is TGTGCCAGCAGCCAGAGGTTGGGTCGGCTAGCCGACGAACAGTTCTTC.

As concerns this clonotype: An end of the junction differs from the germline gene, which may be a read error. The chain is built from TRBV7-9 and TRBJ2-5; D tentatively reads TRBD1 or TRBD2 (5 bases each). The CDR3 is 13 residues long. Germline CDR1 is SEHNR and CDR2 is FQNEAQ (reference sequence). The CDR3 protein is CASTWGRGEAQYF. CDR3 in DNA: TGTGCCAGCACCTGGGGTAGGGGAGAGGCCCAGTACTTC.

This chain's CDR3 is CASSPDTSYGYTF. The CDR3 coding sequence is TGCGCCAGCAGTCCCGACACGTCTTATGGCTACACCTTC. The chain uses TRBV4-1 and TRBJ1-2; D unresolved. V lost 6 bases and J lost 5, with 13 bases in between. The CDR3 runs 13 residues. Germline V gives CDR1 MGHRA, CDR2 YSYEKL.

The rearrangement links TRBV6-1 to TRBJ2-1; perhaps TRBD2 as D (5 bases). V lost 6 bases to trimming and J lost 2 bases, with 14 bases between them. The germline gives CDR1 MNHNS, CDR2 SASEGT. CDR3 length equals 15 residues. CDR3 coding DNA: TGTGCCAGCAGCCCCGGGGTAGCGACCTACAATGAGCAGTTCTTC. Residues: CASSPGVATYNEQFF.

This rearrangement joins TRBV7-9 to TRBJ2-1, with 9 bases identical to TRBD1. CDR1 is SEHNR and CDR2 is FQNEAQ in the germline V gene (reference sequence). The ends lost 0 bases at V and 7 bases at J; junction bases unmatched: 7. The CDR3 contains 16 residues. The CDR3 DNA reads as TGTGCCAGCAGCTTAGCGCGAGGGACAGGGTGGAATGAGCAGTTCTTC. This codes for CASSLARGTGWNEQFF.

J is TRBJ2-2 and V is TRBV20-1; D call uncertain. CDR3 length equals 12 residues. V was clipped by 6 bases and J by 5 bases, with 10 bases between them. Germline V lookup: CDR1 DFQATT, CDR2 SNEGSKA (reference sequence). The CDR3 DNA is TGCAGTGCCCCCGGAAGGACCGGGGAGCTGTTTTTT. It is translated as CSAPGRTGELFF.

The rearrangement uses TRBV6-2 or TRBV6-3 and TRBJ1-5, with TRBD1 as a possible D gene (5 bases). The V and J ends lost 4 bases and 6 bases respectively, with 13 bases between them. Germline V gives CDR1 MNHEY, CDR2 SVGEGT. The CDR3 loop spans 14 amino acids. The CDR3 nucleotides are TGTGCCAGCAGTTGGTGGGGCGGTGGTCAGCCCCAGCATTTT. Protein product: CASSWWGGGQPQHF.

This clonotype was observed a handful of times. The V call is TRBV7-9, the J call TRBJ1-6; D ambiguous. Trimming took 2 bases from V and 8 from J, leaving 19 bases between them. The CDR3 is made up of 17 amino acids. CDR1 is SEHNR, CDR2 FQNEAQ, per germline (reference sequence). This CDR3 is CASSLWYHPEVDSPLHF. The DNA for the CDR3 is TGTGCCAGCAGCTTATGGTACCACCCGGAGGTGGATTCACCCCTCCACTTT.

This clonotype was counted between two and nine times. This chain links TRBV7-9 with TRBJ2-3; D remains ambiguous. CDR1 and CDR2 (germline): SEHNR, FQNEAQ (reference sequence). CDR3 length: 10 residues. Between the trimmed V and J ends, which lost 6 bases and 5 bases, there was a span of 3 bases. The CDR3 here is CASRGDTQYF. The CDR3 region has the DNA TGTGCCAGCAGAGGAGATACGCAGTATTTT.

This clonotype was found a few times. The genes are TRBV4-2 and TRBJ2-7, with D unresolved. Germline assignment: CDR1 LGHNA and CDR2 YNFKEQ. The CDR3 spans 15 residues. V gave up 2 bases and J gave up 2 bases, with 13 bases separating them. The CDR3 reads CASSQPRDPPYEQYF. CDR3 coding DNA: TGTGCCAGCAGCCAACCCCGAGACCCACCCTACGAGCAGTACTTC.

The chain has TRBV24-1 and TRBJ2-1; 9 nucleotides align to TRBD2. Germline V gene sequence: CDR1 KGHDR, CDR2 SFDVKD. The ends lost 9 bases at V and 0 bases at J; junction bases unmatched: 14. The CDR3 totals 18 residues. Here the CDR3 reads CATPQTSGKASSYNEQFF. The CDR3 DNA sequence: TGTGCCACCCCCCAGACTAGCGGAAAGGCCAGCTCCTACAATGAGCAGTTCTTC.

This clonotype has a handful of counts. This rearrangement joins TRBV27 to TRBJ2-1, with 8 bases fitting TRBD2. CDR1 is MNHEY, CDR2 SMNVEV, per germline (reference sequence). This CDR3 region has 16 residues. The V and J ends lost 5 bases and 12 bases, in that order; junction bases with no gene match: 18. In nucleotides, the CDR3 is TGTGCCAGCAGTCCCCAAGGGGGGAGCGGGAGAGGCGGGCAGTTCTTC. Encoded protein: CASSPQGGSGRGGQFF.

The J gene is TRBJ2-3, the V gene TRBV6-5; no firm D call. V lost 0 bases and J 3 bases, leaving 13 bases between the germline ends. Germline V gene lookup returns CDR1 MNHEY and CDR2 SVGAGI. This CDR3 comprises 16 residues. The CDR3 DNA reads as TGTGCCAGCAGTTACTCGAGAACACAGCGTACAGATACGCAGTATTTT. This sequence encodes CASSYSRTQRTDTQYF.